One sample yielded the 7 T cell receptor beta chains listed below, sequenced in a study of T cell changes during pregnancy in multiple sclerosis. Libraries were prepared by immunoSEQ multiplex PCR; TCRdb keeps only in-frame clonotypes and omits some of them. The sample contains tens of thousands of clones, around 94% of which appear only once. Sequences were derived from peripheral blood, sampled in the third trimester of pregnancy. The receptors come from a female donor with multiple sclerosis, enrolled in a pregnancy study.

The gene calls are TRBV7-2 and TRBJ2-1, with 11 nucleotides matching TRBD2. Per the germline V gene, CDR1 is SGHTA and CDR2 is FQGNSA. V was pared by 4 bases and J by 5 bases, with 4 bases of the junction left unmatched. The CDR3 is 15 residues long. The CDR3 nucleotides are TGTGCCAGCAGCTCTGGGACTAGCGGTCACAATGAGCAGTTCTTC. Protein: CASSSGTSGHNEQFF. Together with reference TRBV7-2 and TRBJ2-1, the CDR3 gives the full variable domain: GAGVSQSPSNKVTEKGKDVELRCDPISGHTALYWYRQSLGQGLEFLIYFQGNSAPDKSGLPSDRFSAERTGGSVSTLTIQRTQQEDSAVYLCASSSGTSGHNEQFFGPGTRLTVL.

The rearrangement links TRBV20-1 to TRBJ2-1; D not resolved. The CDR3 sequence is 9 residues long. Germline assignment: CDR1 DFQATT and CDR2 SNEGSKA (reference sequence). Trimming pared 5 bases from V and 9 bases from J, leaving 5 bases between. The CDR3 here is CSALPEQFF. DNA of the CDR3: TGCAGTGCTCTCCCTGAGCAGTTCTTC.

The chain's CDR3 is CASKTSGVLTEAFF. Written as DNA, the CDR3 is TGTGCCAGCAAAACCTCCGGGGTTTTAACTGAAGCTTTCTTT. The chain has TRBV7-9 and TRBJ1-1; no clear D. Trimming removed 7 bases from V and 5 bases from J, with 17 bases in between. The CDR3 is 14 residues long. Germline V gene lookup returns CDR1 SEHNR and CDR2 FQNEAQ (reference sequence).

The chain is built from TRBV4-2 and TRBJ2-7, with 8 bases aligning to TRBD2. Germline CDR1 and CDR2: LGHNA and YNFKEQ. The CDR3 spans 14 residues. Trimming cost V 2 bases and J 3 bases; bases outside gene matches: 3. In nucleotides, the CDR3 is TGTGCCAGCAGCCAACAACTAGCGGTCTACGAGCAGTACTTC. Its protein is CASSQQLAVYEQYF.

V usage is TRBV12-5 and J usage is TRBJ2-1, with TRBD1 as a possible D gene (6 bases). The length of the CDR3 is 14 residues. V was clipped by 5 bases and J by 6 bases, with 14 bases between them. Germline CDR1 and CDR2: LGHNT and FRNRAP. CDR3 protein: CASGTTGLGNEQFF. Written as DNA, the CDR3 is TGTGCTAGTGGTACTACAGGGTTGGGCAATGAGCAGTTCTTC.

The CDR3 region is CAISGDSANQPQHF. The CDR3 DNA is TGTGCCATCAGTGGGGACAGTGCCAATCAGCCCCAGCATTTT. The chain uses TRBV10-3 and TRBJ1-5; 7 bases map to TRBD1. With 4 bases clipped from V and 3 bases from J, the junction kept 3 bases outside the gene matches. This CDR3 has 14 amino acids. Germline CDR1 and CDR2: ENHRY and SYGVKD.

This chain joins TRBV7-9 and TRBJ1-2, with D possibly being TRBD1 (5 bases). Trimming cost V 2 bases and J 12 bases, with 10 bases left between them. The CDR3 sequence is 11 residues long. The germline V gene has CDR1 SEHNR and CDR2 FQNEAQ (reference sequence). Here the CDR3 DNA reads TGTGCCAGCAGCTTAAAGGGGTCTCACACCTTC. It encodes CASSLKGSHTF.